One and the same sample provided the 9 T cell receptor beta chains below, sequenced in a study of blood T cell repertoires in COVID-19. Sequenced by immunoSEQ multiplex PCR; TCRdb stores in-frame clones only, minus some. Here the sample spans 200,000 to 250,000 clones, approximately 88% being singletons. The material sequenced was peripheral blood. The source is a woman aged 25 to 45 with COVID-19, enrolled during active disease.

The chain combines TRBV10-3 with TRBJ1-6, with 7 nucleotides matching TRBD1. The CDR3 contains 15 residues. The V gene end was trimmed by 6 bases and the J gene end by 4 bases; junction bases not matched to a gene: 6. Germline-derived CDR1 and CDR2 are ENHRY and SYGVKD. The CDR3 sequence is CAISLTGPYNSPLHF. DNA of the CDR3: TGTGCCATCAGCCTGACAGGGCCATATAATTCACCCCTCCACTTT.

This chain connects TRBV29-1 to TRBJ1-1; TRBD1 is a possible D gene (6 bases). The CDR3 contains 19 residues. Trimming cost V 1 base and J 1 base, with 25 bases left between them. Germline V gene data show CDR1 as SQVTM and CDR2 as ANQGSEA. CDR3 bases: TGCAGCGTTGAAGGTGAAGTTTTCCGCCCCTCCAGGGGGAACACTGAAGCTTTCTTT. This translates into CSVEGEVFRPSRGNTEAFF.

V usage is TRBV25-1 and J usage is TRBJ1-4, with D possibly being TRBD1 (5 bases). This CDR3 contains 15 residues. In germline, CDR1 is MGHDK, CDR2 SYGVNS. Between the trimmed V and J ends, which lost 4 bases and 7 bases, there was a span of 16 bases. CDR3 coding DNA: TGTGCCAGCAGTGTTTCGCAGGGTGGTAGTGAAAAACTGTTTTTT. As protein: CASSVSQGGSEKLFF. The whole variable domain, remainder taken from reference TRBV25-1 and TRBJ1-4, is EADIYQTPRYLVIGTGKKITLECSQTMGHDKMYWYQQDPGMELHLIHYSYGVNSTEKGDLSSESTVSRIRTEHFPLTLESARPSHTSQYLCASSVSQGGSEKLFFGSGTQLSVL.

This chain uses TRBV5-4 with TRBJ2-3, with 9 bases that match TRBD2. The CDR3 is 15 residues long. V lost 4 bases and J lost 2; bases outside the gene matches: 5. Looked up from germline, CDR1 is SGHNT and CDR2 is YYREEE (reference sequence). This chain's CDR3 is CASSPAGGSTDTQYF. The CDR3 DNA follows: TGTGCCAGCAGCCCAGCGGGAGGATCCACAGATACGCAGTATTTT.

J is TRBJ2-7 and V is TRBV6-5; perhaps TRBD1 as D (6 bases). Trimming took 2 bases from V and 0 from J, leaving 14 bases between them. The CDR3 is 16 amino acids. CDR1 is MNHEY, CDR2 SVGAGI, per germline. This chain's CDR3 is CASSYGGQISSYEQYF. The CDR3 nucleotides read TGTGCCAGCAGTTACGGCGGACAGATTAGCTCCTACGAGCAGTACTTC.

The rearrangement joins TRBV10-2 to TRBJ2-1, with D unresolved. The CDR3 spans 13 residues. CDR1 is WSHSY and CDR2 is SAAADI in the germline V gene. The V end lost 9 bases, the J end lost 8 bases, and 17 bases lay between the germline ends. The CDR3 DNA is TGCGCCAGTAGCTCCTACAAAGTAGATGAGCAGTTCTTC. Its translation is CASSSYKVDEQFF.

The chain has TRBV6-2 or TRBV6-3 and TRBJ2-3; 11 nucleotides match TRBD2. This CDR3 region has 15 residues. The germline V gene has CDR1 MNHEY and CDR2 SVGEGT. Trimming at V came to 5 bases and at J to 2 bases, leaving 3 bases not matched to a gene. The CDR3 coding sequence is TGTGCCAGCAGTGCGACTAGCGGGGCCACAGATACGCAGTATTTT. It translates to CASSATSGATDTQYF.

The V call is TRBV9, the J call TRBJ2-7; 16 positions agree with TRBD2. The CDR3 loop spans 19 amino acids. CDR1 is SGDLS, CDR2 YYNGEE, per germline. V lost 4 bases, J lost 4 bases, and 14 bases stayed unmatched. CDR3 protein: CASSPRSGTSGGVSYEQYF. For the CDR3, the DNA is TGTGCCAGCAGCCCCCGATCCGGGACTAGCGGGGGGGTATCGTACGAGCAGTACTTC.

The chain links TRBV18 to TRBJ2-1; TRBD2 matches at 13 bases. Germline CDR1 and CDR2: KGHSH and LQKENI. This CDR3 is built from 15 residues. V lost 3 bases and J lost 9; bases outside the gene matches: 5. CDR3 in amino acids: CASSPTTSGRSEQFF. CDR3 nucleotide sequence: TGTGCCAGCTCACCGACGACTAGCGGGAGGAGTGAGCAGTTCTTC.